A selection of T cell receptor beta chains follows, all from one sample in a study of T cell changes during pregnancy in multiple sclerosis. Profiled with immunoSEQ multiplex PCR; TCRdb holds only in-frame clones, not every one. The sample yields some 35,000 clones, over 85% seen once. Specimen: CD4+ T cells from peripheral blood mononuclear cells, collected after pregnancy. Receptors originate from a female donor in good health, enrolled as a control in a pregnancy study. Each CDR3 is given with its conserved first and last residue. A D gene is named only where the DNA matches it firmly. Part of the rows lack a size; the others show once, few, many or a class for expanded clones.

clone_size | j_call | d_call | v_call | cdr3_aa | cdr3_nt
- | TRBJ1-2 | - | TRBV18 | CASSPPGGGTFYGYTF | TGTGCCAGCTCACCACCGGGCGGAGGAACCTTCTATGGCTACACCTTC
- | TRBJ2-2 | TRBD2 | TRBV19 | CASSPRGSGSRTGELFF | TGTGCCAGTAGTCCCCGGGGGAGCGGGAGTAGGACCGGGGAGCTGTTTTTT
once | TRBJ2-3 | TRBD2 | TRBV5-4 | CASSARGTSGGASTDTQYF | TGTGCCAGCAGCGCGCGCGGGACTAGCGGGGGGGCTAGCACAGATACGCAGTATTTT
few | TRBJ2-2 | - | TRBV7-8 | CASSSETPLGGGELFF | TGTGCCAGCAGCTCGGAAACACCCCTGGGGGGAGGGGAGCTGTTTTTT
once | TRBJ1-3 | TRBD1 | TRBV4-2 | CASSQVGGQGGNTIYF | TGTGCCAGCAGCCAAGTTGGGGGACAGGGAGGAAACACCATATATTTT
- | TRBJ1-2 | - | TRBV7-2 | CASSQPTGGNYGYTF | TGTGCCAGCAGCCAACCGACAGGCGGTAACTATGGCTACACCTTC
- | TRBJ1-6 | - | TRBV7-9 | CASSLFGGRHNSPLHF | TGTGCCAGCAGCTTATTCGGGGGTAGGCATAATTCACCCCTCCACTTT
- | TRBJ1-5 | - | TRBV6-4 | CASSERAGRGSNQPQHF | TGTGCCAGCAGTGAGAGGGCAGGGCGGGGAAGCAATCAGCCCCAGCATTTT
once | TRBJ1-2 | - | TRBV5-6 | CASSLDRAGYGYTF | TGTGCCAGCAGCTTGGACAGGGCAGGCTATGGCTACACCTTC
- | TRBJ1-1 | TRBD1 | TRBV7-8 | CASSFGPGTGLGTEAFF | TGTGCCAGCAGCTTCGGTCCCGGGACAGGGTTGGGCACTGAAGCTTTCTTT
- | TRBJ1-1 | TRBD1 | TRBV7-9 | CASSLVSDRAEAFF | TGTGCCAGCAGCTTAGTGTCGGACAGGGCTGAAGCTTTCTTT
- | TRBJ2-5 | - | TRBV15 | CATSRSFQERETQYF | TGTGCCACCAGCAGATCATTCCAGGAGCGGGAGACCCAGTACTTC
- | TRBJ1-6 | TRBD1 | TRBV5-4 | CASSLQGGQYNSPLHF | TGTGCCAGCAGCTTGCAAGGGGGACAGTATAATTCACCCCTCCACTTT
- | TRBJ1-1 | - | TRBV18 | CASSLLGGDLNRAFF | TGTGCCAGCTCACTCCTCGGGGGGGATCTCAACCGGGCTTTCTTT
- | TRBJ2-1 | TRBD2 | TRBV11-2 | CASSFSAGGVLMVF | TGTGCCAGCAGCTTTTCAGCGGGGGGGGTTTTAATGGTCTTC
- | TRBJ2-7 | TRBD2 | TRBV10-3 | CAVLAGLGTEQYF | TGTGCCGTATTAGCGGGCCTGGGGACGGAGCAGTACTTC
- | TRBJ1-6 | - | TRBV27 | CASSELGRPLHF | TGTGCCAGCAGCGAATTGGGGCGTCCCCTCCACTTT
- | TRBJ1-1 | - | TRBV6-1 | CASSGQAINTEAFF | TGTGCCAGCAGTGGACAGGCGATCAACACTGAAGCTTTCTTT
- | TRBJ1-5 | - | TRBV2 | CASSETPSGRGNQPQHF | TGTGCCAGCAGTGAAACCCCTTCGGGGAGGGGCAATCAGCCCCAGCATTTT
- | TRBJ1-2 | - | TRBV9 | CASSDAAGVGYGYTF | TGTGCCAGCAGCGACGCCGCAGGGGTTGGCTATGGCTACACCTTC
once | TRBJ2-7 | TRBD2 | TRBV28 | CASSLLAGESEQYF | TGTGCCAGCAGTTTACTAGCGGGAGAGAGCGAGCAGTACTTC
- | TRBJ1-2 | - | TRBV7-2 | CASSLGGAGKGYTF | TGTGCCAGCAGCTTAGGTGGGGCAGGGAAAGGCTACACCTTC
once | TRBJ2-4 | - | TRBV15 | CAIRLSYLDIQYF | TGTGCCATACGCCTTTCCTATCTCGACATTCAGTACTTC
- | TRBJ2-2 | - | TRBV6-5 | CASRRTGELFF | TGTGCCAGCAGACGGACCGGGGAGCTGTTTTTT
- | TRBJ2-7 | TRBD2 | TRBV4-2 | CASSQERTSYEQYF | TGTGCCAGCAGCCAAGAAAGGACTAGCTACGAGCAGTACTTC
few | TRBJ2-2 | TRBD1 | TRBV7-7 | CASSLLGSGGTGELFF | TGTGCTAGCAGCCTCCTTGGGTCAGGGGGTACCGGGGAGCTGTTTTTT
- | TRBJ1-2 | TRBD1 | TRBV30 | CAWSSGTGGAANYGYTF | TGTGCCTGGAGTTCCGGGACAGGGGGCGCGGCTAACTATGGCTACACCTTC
- | TRBJ2-7 | TRBD1 | TRBV11-1 | CATKTGQPVDEQYF | TGTGCCACCAAAACGGGACAGCCCGTCGACGAGCAGTACTTC
- | TRBJ2-3 | TRBD2 | TRBV4-3 | CASSQDIGASGSDTQYF | TGCGCCAGCAGCCAAGATATTGGGGCTAGCGGCTCAGATACGCAGTATTTT
- | TRBJ2-3 | - | TRBV5-4 | CASSATGTDTQYF | TGTGCCAGCAGCGCGACAGGAACAGATACGCAGTATTTT
- | TRBJ2-4 | TRBD2 | TRBV7-3 | CASSPYSGPGTKNIQYF | TGTGCCAGCAGCCCGTATAGCGGGCCGGGAACCAAAAACATTCAGTACTTC
- | TRBJ1-4 | TRBD1 | TRBV28 | CASSWVTGYNEKLFF | TGTGCCAGCAGTTGGGTGACAGGGTATAATGAAAAACTGTTTTTT
once | TRBJ2-3 | TRBD2 | TRBV11-3 | CASSQGLAGGGDTQYF | TGTGCCAGCAGCCAGGGACTAGCGGGGGGCGGAGATACGCAGTATTTT
- | TRBJ1-3 | - | TRBV7-8 | CASSLASSDSGNTIYF | TGTGCCAGCAGCTTAGCGTCCAGTGACTCTGGAAACACCATATATTTT
once | TRBJ2-7 | TRBD1 | TRBV4-3 | CASSHDRGDYEQYF | TGCGCCAGCAGCCATGACAGGGGGGACTACGAGCAGTACTTC
- | TRBJ2-3 | - | TRBV27 | CASSFRLQASGTDTQYF | TGTGCCAGCAGTTTCCGGCTGCAGGCCTCTGGCACAGATACGCAGTATTTT
- | TRBJ2-3 | - | TRBV11-2 | CASSLAGWTDTQYF | TGTGCCAGCAGCTTAGCGGGGTGGACAGATACGCAGTATTTT
- | TRBJ2-1 | - | TRBV5-1 | CASSLASPRSYNEQFF | TGCGCCAGCAGCTTGGCTAGCCCGAGGTCCTACAATGAGCAGTTCTTC
- | TRBJ1-6 | TRBD1 | TRBV25-1 | CASSPSRGDSPLHF | TGTGCCAGCAGTCCATCCAGGGGGGATTCACCCCTCCACTTT
- | TRBJ2-5 | - | TRBV10-1 | CASSESRGGTLGETQYF | TGCGCCAGCAGTGAGTCGCGCGGGGGCACTTTGGGGGAGACCCAGTACTTC
- | TRBJ2-7 | TRBD2 | TRBV5-1 | CASSLAAGLASYEQYF | TGCGCCAGCAGCTTGGCCGCGGGACTAGCCTCCTACGAGCAGTACTTC
- | TRBJ1-2 | - | TRBV13 | CASSATGSRGYTF | TGTGCCAGCAGCGCCACAGGGTCTCGAGGCTACACCTTC